One sample yielded the 26 T cell receptor beta chains listed below, sequenced in a study of identical twins. TCRdb re-analysed the 5' RACE reads in MiXCR, keeping a single row per CDR3 protein. The sample lists about 500,000 distinct CDR3 sequences, roughly an eighth seen once, with approximately 1% in the top ten. Another study also made use of these data, one on yellow fever vaccine responses in identical twins.

Material: CD4+ T cells sorted from blood. The receptors here all came from a woman younger than 30 in good health.

This clonotype was seen a few times. V and J are TRBV29-1 and TRBJ1-2; D is unclear. This CDR3 is built from 11 residues. The V end was cut by 3 bases, the J end by 8 bases, with 10 bases between. The germline V gene has CDR1 SQVTM and CDR2 ANQGSEA. The CDR3 reads CSVEGHGGYTF. The CDR3 DNA reads as TGCAGCGTTGAGGGTCACGGCGGCTACACCTTC.

The chain couples TRBV5-1 to TRBJ2-3; 7 bases map to TRBD1. Germline values: CDR1 SGHRS, CDR2 YFSETQ. The V and J ends lost 0 bases and 0 bases, in that order; junction bases with no gene match: 10. The CDR3 loop spans 18 amino acids. The CDR3, as DNA: TGCGCCAGCAGCTTGGAAGGGGGCCGAGAGACTAGCACAGATACGCAGTATTTT. Translating gives CASSLEGGRETSTDTQYF.

This chain uses TRBV5-1 with TRBJ2-1, with TRBD2 matching 7 bases. V shed 1 base, J shed 9 bases, and the junction held 4 bases outside the gene matches. CDR1 SGHRS and CDR2 YFSETQ come from the germline V gene. This CDR3 contains 13 residues. The CDR3 sequence: CASSLRGDSEQFF. The CDR3, as DNA: TGCGCCAGCAGCTTGCGGGGGGATAGTGAGCAGTTCTTC.

The V and J genes are TRBV20-1 and TRBJ2-7, with 9 positions matching TRBD2. Germline CDR1 DFQATT, CDR2 SNEGSKA (reference sequence). The CDR3 consists of 13 residues. CDR3: CRAASGASYEQYF. For the CDR3, the DNA is TGCAGGGCGGCTAGCGGGGCCTCCTACGAGCAGTACTTC.

This clonotype was seen repeatedly, ten times or more. The rearrangement uses TRBV6-1 and TRBJ2-2; TRBD2 matches at 11 bases. J gave up 8 bases and V 6 bases, and 14 bases lay outside the gene matches. The CDR3 extends over 17 amino acids. Germline V lookup: CDR1 MNHNS, CDR2 SASEGT. The CDR3 spells CASSTFGTSGYLGELFF. CDR3 DNA: TGTGCCAGCAGCACCTTTGGGACTAGCGGATATCTGGGGGAGCTGTTTTTT.

This clonotype was observed a handful of times. The rearrangement links TRBV7-3 to TRBJ2-1; a possible D gene is TRBD1 (7 bases). V was shortened by 0 bases and J by 6 bases, with 12 bases between the two germline ends. CDR3 size: 15 residues. Germline CDR1 SGHTA, CDR2 FQGTGA. The CDR3 is CASSLTRQGGNEQFF. The CDR3, as DNA: TGTGCCAGCAGCTTAACAAGACAGGGAGGCAATGAGCAGTTCTTC.

This clonotype was counted only a few times. The gene calls are TRBV30 and TRBJ2-6; D possibly corresponds to TRBD2 (5 bases). The length of the CDR3 is 13 residues. Per the germline V gene, CDR1 is GTSNPN and CDR2 is SVGIG (reference sequence). Trimming stripped 1 base from V and 4 bases from J, with 5 bases between. This CDR3 reads CAWSGGGANVLTF. DNA for the CDR3: TGTGCCTGGAGTGGCGGGGGGGCCAACGTCCTGACTTTC.

This clonotype has only a few counts. The rearrangement uses TRBV27 and TRBJ2-5, with a possible D match to TRBD1 (5 bases). This CDR3 comprises 13 residues. V was shortened by 6 bases and J by 3 bases, with 11 bases between the two germline ends. CDR1 MNHEY and CDR2 SMNVEV come from the germline V gene (reference sequence). CDR3 in amino acids: CASRGAGKETQYF. CDR3 nucleotide sequence: TGTGCCAGCAGAGGGGCAGGGAAAGAGACCCAGTACTTC.

The chain employs TRBV4-2 and TRBJ2-7, with 8 bases aligning to TRBD2. This CDR3 comprises 15 residues. The germline V gene encodes CDR1 LGHNA and CDR2 YNFKEQ. The trim removed 1 base at V and 3 bases at J, leaving 5 bases unmatched. The CDR3 here is CASSQARAGGYEQYF. The CDR3 DNA reads as TGTGCCAGCAGCCAAGCAAGGGCGGGAGGCTACGAGCAGTACTTC.

This chain links TRBV14 with TRBJ2-2; no firm D call. V gave up 2 bases and J gave up 1 base, with 5 bases separating them. The CDR3 totals 14 residues. CDR1 is SGHDN, CDR2 FVKESK, per germline. The CDR3 DNA reads as TGTGCCAGCAGCCAACGGAGGAACACCGGGGAGCTGTTTTTT. Its protein product is CASSQRRNTGELFF. The variable domain in full, with the rest retrieved from reference TRBV14 and TRBJ2-2, is EAGVTQFPSHSVIEKGQTVTLRCDPISGHDNLYWYRRVMGKEIKFLLHFVKESKQDESGMPNNRFLAERTGGTYSTLKVQPAELEDSGVYFCASSQRRNTGELFFGEGSRLTVL.

This chain joins TRBV7-9 and TRBJ2-4; TRBD2 is a possible D gene (6 bases). Germline CDR1 and CDR2: SEHNR and FQNEAQ (reference sequence). The CDR3 spans 12 residues. V was trimmed by 9 bases and J by 8 bases, leaving 14 bases between them. The CDR3 sequence is CASWVREDIQYF. Written as DNA, the CDR3 is TGTGCCAGTTGGGTGAGGGAGGACATTCAGTACTTC.

This chain connects TRBV30 to TRBJ1-4, with a weak D call TRBD1 (6 bases). The CDR3 is 13 amino acids. Between the trimmed V and J ends, which lost 2 bases and 5 bases, there was a span of 9 bases. CDR1 GTSNPN and CDR2 SVGIG come from the germline V gene (reference sequence). The CDR3, as DNA: TGTGCCTGGAGTTCCCAGGGGAATGAAAAACTGTTTTTT. Encoded protein: CAWSSQGNEKLFF.

This sequence joins TRBV11-3 and TRBJ1-6; D gene uncertain. From germline, CDR1 is SGHNT and CDR2 YENEEA. Trimming shortened V by 4 bases and J by 8 bases, and 9 bases separated the two germline ends. This CDR3 contains 13 residues. The CDR3 sequence: CASSSAIDSPLHF. In DNA form, the CDR3 reads TGTGCCAGCAGCTCGGCGATTGATTCACCCCTCCACTTT.

This clonotype showed up many times. The V call is TRBV12-3 or TRBV12-4, the J call TRBJ2-7; D remains ambiguous. The CDR3 is 14 residues long. Trimming pared 4 bases from V and 1 base from J, leaving 11 bases between. CDR3 DNA sequence: TGTGCCAGCAGTTCGGGCCTAACATCCTACGAGCAGTACTTC. It translates to CASSSGLTSYEQYF.

The rearrangement uses TRBV19 and TRBJ2-3; 7 bases map to TRBD2. Unmatched junction bases numbered 12, after V lost 9 bases and J lost 0 bases. Looked up from germline, CDR1 is LNHDA and CDR2 is SQIVND (reference sequence). The CDR3 has 16 amino acids. CDR3 loop: CASRLGAGASTDTQYF. Written as DNA, the CDR3 is TGTGCCAGCCGATTAGGGGCGGGAGCTAGCACAGATACGCAGTATTTT.

This chain joins TRBV7-2 and TRBJ2-7; 10 nucleotides match TRBD2. After removal of 1 base from V and 6 bases from J, the junction contained 12 bases not matched to a gene. Per the germline V gene, CDR1 is SGHTA and CDR2 is FQGNSA. CDR3 length: 17 amino acids. In DNA form, the CDR3 reads TGTGCCAGCAGCTTAGGGGCTAGCGGGAGCGTTCAGGGCGAGCAGTACTTC. Its translation: CASSLGASGSVQGEQYF.

The CDR3 here is CSASPGTGRDEQFF. The CDR3, as DNA: TGCAGTGCTAGCCCCGGGACAGGGCGCGATGAGCAGTTCTTC. The V gene is TRBV20-1, the J gene TRBJ2-1; TRBD1 matches 9 bases. The CDR3 is made up of 14 amino acids. CDR1 and CDR2 (germline): DFQATT, SNEGSKA (reference sequence). V trimming: 3 bases; J trimming: 8 bases; junction bases outside the gene matches: 8.

This clonotype was seen a few times. The J gene is TRBJ2-1, the V gene TRBV12-3 or TRBV12-4, with D tentatively TRBD1 or TRBD2 (5 bases each). This CDR3 contains 16 residues. Trimming left V 5 bases short and J 0 bases short, with 14 bases between. The CDR3 loop reads CASSPDRLSSYNEQFF. For the CDR3, the DNA is TGTGCCAGCAGTCCCGACAGACTAAGCTCCTACAATGAGCAGTTCTTC.

This clonotype was observed a few times. The chain links TRBV6-1 to TRBJ2-1, with 13 bases lining up with TRBD2. Germline loops: CDR1 MNHNS, CDR2 SASEGT. This CDR3 spans 17 amino acids. V dropped 5 bases and J dropped 5; count of bases not matched to a gene: 9. Here the CDR3 DNA reads TGTGCCAGCAGTCGCCGACTAGCGGGGGGCCCTAACAATGAGCAGTTCTTC. Protein: CASSRRLAGGPNNEQFF.

This clonotype occurred once. V is TRBV7-8 and J is TRBJ2-1; 12 positions agree with TRBD2. This CDR3 has 13 residues. The V segment lost 1 base and the J segment 13 bases; nucleotides outside the gene matches: 2. Germline V gene sequence: CDR1 SGHVS, CDR2 FQNEAQ. Here the CDR3 reads CASSLGLAGVQFF. The CDR3 DNA sequence: TGTGCCAGCAGCTTAGGACTAGCGGGGGTCCAGTTCTTC.

This clonotype was counted a few times. The chain has TRBV29-1 and TRBJ2-3; D uncertain. With 1 base removed from V and 7 bases from J, the gap between germline ends came to 6 bases. Germline V gene lookup returns CDR1 SQVTM and CDR2 ANQGSEA. CDR3 length equals 11 residues. CDR3 coding DNA: TGCAGCGTTGAAGTGGACCATACGCAGTATTTT. This gives the protein CSVEVDHTQYF.

This clonotype was found a few times. The chain recombines TRBV12-3 or TRBV12-4 with TRBJ1-1; D is unresolved. This CDR3 region has 13 residues. V lost 2 bases and J lost 6, with 10 bases in between. The CDR3 DNA reads TGTGCCAGCAGTTTATCGGACGGCCCTGAAGCTTTCTTT. Translated, it gives CASSLSDGPEAFF.

This rearrangement joins TRBV20-1 to TRBJ2-7; D gene ambiguous. The CDR3 spans 12 residues. V was cut by 0 bases and J by 6 bases, with 9 bases left in between. CDR1 is DFQATT and CDR2 is SNEGSKA in the germline V gene (reference sequence). This CDR3 is CSARDTSLEQYF. DNA of the CDR3: TGCAGTGCTAGAGACACATCCCTCGAGCAGTACTTC.

This clonotype was counted at least ten times. V is TRBV20-1 and J is TRBJ1-5; no reliable D call. V lost 4 bases to trimming and J lost 5 bases, with 9 bases between them. The germline gives CDR1 DFQATT, CDR2 SNEGSKA (reference sequence). This CDR3 is 12 amino acids long. CDR3 amino acids: CSATTDHQPQHF. The CDR3 DNA sequence: TGCAGTGCTACCACGGACCATCAGCCCCAGCATTTT.

In its sample, this clonotype ranks as medium-sized. The V call is TRBV7-3, the J call TRBJ2-2, with a possible D match to TRBD2 (6 bases). V lost 3 bases to trimming and J lost 1 base, with 9 bases between them. The CDR3 length is 15 residues. The V gene's germline CDR1 is SGHTA and CDR2 FQGTGA. The CDR3 region is CASSLGGMNTGELFF. The CDR3 bases are TGTGCCAGCAGCTTGGGGGGAATGAACACCGGGGAGCTGTTTTTT.

Written as DNA, the CDR3 is TGTGCCAGCAGCGTAAGCGGAACCTCCTACAATGAGCAGTTCTTC. As protein: CASSVSGTSYNEQFF. This chain connects TRBV12-3 or TRBV12-4 to TRBJ2-1; perhaps TRBD2 as D (5 bases). The V gene lost 6 bases and the J gene lost 0 bases, with 12 bases spanning the gap. The CDR3 loop spans 15 amino acids.